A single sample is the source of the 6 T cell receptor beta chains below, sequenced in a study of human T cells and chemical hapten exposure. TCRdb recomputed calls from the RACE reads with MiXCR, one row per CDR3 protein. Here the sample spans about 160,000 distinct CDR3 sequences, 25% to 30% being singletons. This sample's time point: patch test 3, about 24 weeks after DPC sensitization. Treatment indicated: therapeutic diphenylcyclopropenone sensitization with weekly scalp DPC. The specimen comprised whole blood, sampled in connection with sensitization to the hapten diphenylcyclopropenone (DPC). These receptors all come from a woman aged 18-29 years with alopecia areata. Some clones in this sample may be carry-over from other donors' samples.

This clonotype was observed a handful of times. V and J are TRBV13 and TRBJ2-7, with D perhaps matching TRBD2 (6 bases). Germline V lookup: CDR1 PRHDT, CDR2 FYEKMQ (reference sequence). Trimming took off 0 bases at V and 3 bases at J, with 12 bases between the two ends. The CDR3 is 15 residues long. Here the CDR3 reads CASSLGWGVNYEQYF. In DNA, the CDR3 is TGTGCCAGCAGCTTAGGTTGGGGGGTAAACTACGAGCAGTACTTC.

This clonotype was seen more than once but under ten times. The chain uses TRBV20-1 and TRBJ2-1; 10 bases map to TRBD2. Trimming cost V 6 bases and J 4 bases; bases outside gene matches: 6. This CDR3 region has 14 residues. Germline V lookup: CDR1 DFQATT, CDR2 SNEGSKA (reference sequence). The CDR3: CSASGTSDYNEQFF. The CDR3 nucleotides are TGCAGTGCCTCCGGGACTAGCGATTACAATGAGCAGTTCTTC.

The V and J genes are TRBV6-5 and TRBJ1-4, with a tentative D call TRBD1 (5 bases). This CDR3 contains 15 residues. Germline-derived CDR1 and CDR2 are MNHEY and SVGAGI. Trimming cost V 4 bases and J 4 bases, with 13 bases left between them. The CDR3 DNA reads TGTGCCAGCAGTTTCTCAGGGAGTGATAATGAAAAACTGTTTTTT. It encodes CASSFSGSDNEKLFF.

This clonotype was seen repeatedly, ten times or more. CDR3 DNA sequence: TGTGCCAGCACCCTTTACGGGGAGCAGTACTTC. The encoded protein is CASTLYGEQYF. The V and J genes are TRBV6-1 and TRBJ2-7, with D unresolved. V lost 7 bases and J 7 bases, leaving 11 bases between the germline ends. CDR3 length equals 11 residues. From germline, CDR1 is MNHNS and CDR2 SASEGT.

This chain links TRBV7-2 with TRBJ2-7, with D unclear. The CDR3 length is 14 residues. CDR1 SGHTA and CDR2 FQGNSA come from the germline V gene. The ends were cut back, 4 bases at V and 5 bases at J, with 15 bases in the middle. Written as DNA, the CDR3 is TGTGCCAGCAGCTCGGCGAGGCCCGTCCACGAGCAGTACTTC. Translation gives CASSSARPVHEQYF. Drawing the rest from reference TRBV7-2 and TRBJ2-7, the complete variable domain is GAGVSQSPSNKVTEKGKDVELRCDPISGHTALYWYRQSLGQGLEFLIYFQGNSAPDKSGLPSDRFSAERTGGSVSTLTIQRTQQEDSAVYLCASSSARPVHEQYFGPGTRLTVT.

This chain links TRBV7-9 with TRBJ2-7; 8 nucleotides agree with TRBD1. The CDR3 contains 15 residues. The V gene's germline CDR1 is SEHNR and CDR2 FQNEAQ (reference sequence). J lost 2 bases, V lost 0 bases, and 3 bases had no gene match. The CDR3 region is CASSLAPGGPYEQYF. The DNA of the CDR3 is TGTGCCAGCAGCTTAGCACCAGGGGGCCCCTACGAGCAGTACTTC.